The table lists the clone carrying this TCR beta chain with many counts. This entry comes from a study of blood T cells in healthy people across ages. Primed by a sample-barcoded 5' primer and a J-beta primer mix, a second PCR proceeded for 7 to 11 cycles. Each CDR3 protein gets one entry after TCRdb re-called the 5' RACE reads with MiXCR. The sample shows about a million distinct CDR3 sequences, roughly two fifths of them seen only once. The CDR3 has 16 amino acids. V was clipped by 5 bases and J by 1 base; unmatched bases: 10. The sample comprised blood. The TCR comes from a man between 18 and 35 years old in good health. The J gene is TRBJ2-5, the V gene TRBV12-3 or TRBV12-4; 7 bases align to TRBD2. The CDR3 DNA is TGTGCCAGCAGTGCCCCCGGGGGGATTTTCCAAGAGACCCAGTACTTC. The encoded protein is CASSAPGGIFQETQYF.